A single sample gave rise to the 16 T cell receptor beta chains below, sequenced in a study of vaccination effects on CD4 cells after COVID-19. Subsequent to a culture period of more than 8 days, CD4+ T cells were isolated. The vaccine given was either BNT162b2 or mRNA-1273, in two doses. No antigen is known for these receptors. Assay used: immunoSEQ multiplex PCR; TCRdb lists only in-frame clones, some missing. The sample lists 40,000 to 45,000 clones, about 67% seen once, with less than 9.5% in the top ten. The sequenced sample was CD4+ T cells from PBMCs cultured without peptide, obtained after COVID-19 vaccination. The receptors come from a human donor who received a COVID-19 vaccine.

Notes on this clone: This specimen includes other DNA sequences encoding the same CDR3. The rearrangement joins TRBV3-1 (or the pseudogene TRBV3-2) to TRBJ1-1, with D unresolved. In germline, CDR1 is LGHDT, CDR2 YNNKEL (reference sequence). The V and J ends lost 1 base and 0 bases respectively, with 9 bases between them. This CDR3 has 15 residues. CDR3 DNA: TGTGCCAGCAGCCAAGGGGCCGGCATGAACACTGAAGCTTTCTTT. Protein sequence: CASSQGAGMNTEAFF.

The chain combines TRBV5-1 with TRBJ1-5; 7 bases align to TRBD1. CDR3 length equals 20 residues. Trimming at V came to 0 bases and at J to 0 bases, leaving 15 bases not matched to a gene. Germline V gene data show CDR1 as SGHRS and CDR2 as YFSETQ. CDR3 loop: CASSLVRKGGQSHSNQPQHF. The CDR3 DNA sequence: TGCGCCAGCAGCTTGGTACGAAAAGGGGGACAGTCTCATAGCAATCAGCCCCAGCATTTT.

This clone was counted a few times. This chain uses TRBV6-5 with TRBJ2-3; 9 nucleotides match TRBD1. CDR3 length: 14 residues. J gave up 5 bases and V 7 bases, and 7 bases lay outside the gene matches. The germline CDR1 and CDR2 sequences are MNHEY and SVGAGI. The CDR3 loop is CASITGGYLDTQYF. The CDR3 DNA sequence: TGTGCCAGCATCACAGGGGGCTATCTAGATACGCAGTATTTT.

The J gene is TRBJ2-5, the V gene TRBV3-1 (or the pseudogene TRBV3-2); 9 bases fit TRBD1. The germline CDR1 and CDR2 sequences are LGHDT and YNNKEL (reference sequence). The V gene end was trimmed by 0 bases and the J gene end by 5 bases; junction bases not matched to a gene: 7. The CDR3 is 16 residues long. This CDR3 reads CASSQDLGTGRETQYF. The CDR3 DNA reads TGTGCCAGCAGCCAAGATCTCGGGACAGGGAGGGAGACCCAGTACTTC.

This clone was seen only a few times. This chain uses TRBV5-6 with TRBJ1-6; D not resolved. The germline V gene encodes CDR1 SGHDT and CDR2 YYEEEE. Trimming pared 4 bases from V and 7 bases from J, leaving 9 bases between. The CDR3 consists of 13 residues. The CDR3 region has the DNA TGTGCCAGCAGCCAAAGAGAGAATTCACCCCTCCACTTT. This gives the protein CASSQRENSPLHF. The full variable domain, its missing parts supplied by reference TRBV5-6 and TRBJ1-6, is DAGVTQSPTHLIKTRGQQVTLRCSPKSGHDTVSWYQQALGQGPQFIFQYYEEEERQRGNFPDRFSGHQFPNYSSELNVNALLLGDSALYLCASSQRENSPLHFGNGTRLTVT.

The rearrangement uses TRBV3-1 (or the pseudogene TRBV3-2) and TRBJ2-5, with 10 bases that match TRBD2. The V gene end was trimmed by 4 bases and the J gene end by 0 bases; junction bases not matched to a gene: 2. This CDR3 is built from 15 residues. CDR1 and CDR2 (germline): LGHDT, YNNKEL (reference sequence). CDR3 coding DNA: TGTGCCAGCAGCCCAGCGGGGGGGAACCAAGAGACCCAGTACTTC. It yields the protein CASSPAGGNQETQYF.

The chain has TRBV18 and TRBJ1-2; D perhaps matches TRBD1 (5 bases). The CDR3 has 13 residues. V lost 3 bases, J lost 4 bases, and 9 bases lay in between. CDR1 is KGHSH and CDR2 is LQKENI in the germline V gene. CDR3 sequence: CASSPDSRYGYTF. The CDR3 DNA is TGTGCCAGCTCACCTGACAGCCGCTATGGCTACACCTTC.

This clone came up once. The rearrangement uses TRBV7-8 and TRBJ1-2; TRBD1 might be the D (5 bases). The CDR3 is made up of 15 amino acids. The V and J ends lost 3 bases and 4 bases respectively, with 15 bases between them. Germline V CDR1 and CDR2: SGHVS, FQNEAQ. CDR3 protein: CASSFGDAGSYGYTF. The CDR3 nucleotides read TGTGCCAGCAGCTTTGGGGACGCCGGAAGCTATGGCTACACCTTC. Looking up the rest from reference TRBV7-8 and TRBJ1-2 gives the full variable domain: GAGVSQSPRYKVAKRGQDVALRCDPISGHVSLFWYQQALGQGPEFLTYFQNEAQLDKSGLPSDRFFAERPEGSVSTLKIQRTQQEDSAVYLCASSFGDAGSYGYTFGSGTRLTVV.

The V gene is TRBV27, the J gene TRBJ1-1; D is undetermined. Trimming cost V 3 bases and J 7 bases, with 27 bases left between them. Germline V gene data show CDR1 as MNHEY and CDR2 as SMNVEV (reference sequence). The CDR3 is made up of 18 amino acids. The CDR3 DNA follows: TGTGCCAGCAGTTTCAGGTCTATTTGGACGGAAGGTAGGGTTGAAGCTTTCTTT. Encoded protein: CASSFRSIWTEGRVEAFF.

In nucleotides, the CDR3 is TGCGCCAGCAGCTCTGGACAGGGAGGTGCAGATACGCAGTATTTT. This encodes CASSSGQGGADTQYF. The chain has TRBV5-1 and TRBJ2-3; 8 bases map to TRBD1. Germline CDR1 is SGHRS and CDR2 is YFSETQ. The CDR3 spans 15 residues. Trimming took 3 bases from V and 4 from J; bases not matched to a gene: 7.

The genes are TRBV3-1 (or the pseudogene TRBV3-2) and TRBJ1-2; 8 bases agree with TRBD1. The CDR3 totals 14 residues. Germline values: CDR1 LGHDT, CDR2 YNNKEL (reference sequence). V was pared by 4 bases and J by 5 bases, with 6 bases of the junction left unmatched. The CDR3 DNA reads as TGTGCCAGCAGCCGTGGACAGGGACGGTATGGCTACACCTTC. Translated, it gives CASSRGQGRYGYTF.

This rearrangement joins TRBV3-1 (or the pseudogene TRBV3-2) to TRBJ2-7, with D perhaps matching TRBD1 (6 bases). Germline V gene lookup returns CDR1 LGHDT and CDR2 YNNKEL (reference sequence). V lost 1 base, J lost 5 bases, and 9 bases lay in between. This CDR3 contains 13 residues. Here the CDR3 DNA reads TGTGCCAGCAGCCAAGCGCACAGGGACGAGCAGTACTTC. Amino acids: CASSQAHRDEQYF.

This chain joins TRBV7-9 and TRBJ1-3, with TRBD1 matching 7 bases. CDR3 length equals 14 residues. Germline-derived CDR1 and CDR2 are SEHNR and FQNEAQ (reference sequence). Trimming at V came to 4 bases and at J to 3 bases, leaving 3 bases not matched to a gene. As DNA, the CDR3 is TGTGCCAGCAGCTCAGGGACAGTTGGAAACACCATATATTTT. Encoded protein: CASSSGTVGNTIYF.

The chain employs TRBV7-8 and TRBJ2-1; 13 bases map to TRBD2. After removal of 1 base from V and 7 bases from J, the junction contained 7 bases not matched to a gene. The V gene's germline CDR1 is SGHVS and CDR2 FQNEAQ. The CDR3 contains 17 residues. CDR3 protein: CASSLDTGTSGINEQFF. DNA for the CDR3: TGTGCCAGCAGCTTAGACACCGGGACTAGCGGGATAAATGAGCAGTTCTTC.

The V call is TRBV5-6, the J call TRBJ1-1; tentatively, D is TRBD1 (6 bases). The CDR3 has 13 amino acids. Trimming shortened V by 5 bases and J by 6 bases, and 14 bases separated the two germline ends. Germline V lookup: CDR1 SGHDT, CDR2 YYEEEE. This CDR3 reads CASRGHPGSEAFF. CDR3 DNA sequence: TGTGCCAGCAGGGGACACCCGGGGTCTGAAGCTTTCTTT.

This clone was observed a few times. DNA of the CDR3: TGTGCCAGCAGCCATATCGGACAGTCCAACAATGAGCAGTTCTTC. Translation: CASSHIGQSNNEQFF. The V gene is TRBV3-1 (or the pseudogene TRBV3-2), the J gene TRBJ2-1, with D possibly being TRBD1 (6 bases). The germline V gene has CDR1 LGHDT and CDR2 YNNKEL (reference sequence). V was shortened by 3 bases and J by 5 bases, with 14 bases between the two germline ends. This CDR3 region has 15 residues.